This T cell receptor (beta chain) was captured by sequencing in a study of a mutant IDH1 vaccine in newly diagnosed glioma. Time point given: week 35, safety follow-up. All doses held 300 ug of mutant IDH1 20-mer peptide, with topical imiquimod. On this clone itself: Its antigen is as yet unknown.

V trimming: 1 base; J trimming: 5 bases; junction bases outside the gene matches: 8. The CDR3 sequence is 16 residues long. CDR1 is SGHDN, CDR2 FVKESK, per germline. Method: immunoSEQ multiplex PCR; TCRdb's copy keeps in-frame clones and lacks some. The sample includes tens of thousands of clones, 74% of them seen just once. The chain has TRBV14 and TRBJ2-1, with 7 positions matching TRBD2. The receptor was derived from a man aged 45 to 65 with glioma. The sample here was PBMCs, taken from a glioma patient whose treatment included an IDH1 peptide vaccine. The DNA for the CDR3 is TGTGCCAGCAGCCAAGGCGGGGGTCTGGTGCACAATGAGCAGTTCTTC. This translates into CASSQGGGLVHNEQFF.